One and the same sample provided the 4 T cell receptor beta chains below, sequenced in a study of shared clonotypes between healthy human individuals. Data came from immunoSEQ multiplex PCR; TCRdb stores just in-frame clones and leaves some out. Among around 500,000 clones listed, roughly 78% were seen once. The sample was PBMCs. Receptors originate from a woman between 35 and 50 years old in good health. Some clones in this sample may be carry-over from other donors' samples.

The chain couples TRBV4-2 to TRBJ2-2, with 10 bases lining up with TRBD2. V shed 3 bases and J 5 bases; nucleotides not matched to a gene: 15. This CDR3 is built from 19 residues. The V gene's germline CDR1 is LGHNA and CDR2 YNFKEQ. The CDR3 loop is CASSQERHVAGGLTGELFF. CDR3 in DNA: TGTGCCAGCAGCCAGGAGCGCCACGTAGCGGGAGGTCTAACCGGGGAGCTGTTTTTT.

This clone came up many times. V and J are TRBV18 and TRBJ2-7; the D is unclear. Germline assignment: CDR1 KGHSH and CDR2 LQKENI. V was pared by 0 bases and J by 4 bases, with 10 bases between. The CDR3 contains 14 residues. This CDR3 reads CASSPPLRNYEQYF. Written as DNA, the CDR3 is TGTGCCAGCTCACCACCATTGCGCAATTACGAGCAGTACTTC.

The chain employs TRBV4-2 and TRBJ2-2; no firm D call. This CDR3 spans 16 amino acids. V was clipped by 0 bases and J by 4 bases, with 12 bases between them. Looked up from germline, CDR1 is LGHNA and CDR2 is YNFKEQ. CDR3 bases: TGTGCCAGCAGCCAAGATGGGCAGCGAGTCACCGGGGAGCTGTTTTTT. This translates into CASSQDGQRVTGELFF.

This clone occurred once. CDR3 DNA sequence: TGCGCCAGCAGCTGGGGGACTAGCGGGAGTGTCGCAGATACGCAGTATTTT. This codes for CASSWGTSGSVADTQYF. This sequence joins TRBV5-1 and TRBJ2-3; TRBD2 matches at 14 bases. From germline, CDR1 is SGHRS and CDR2 YFSETQ. The V segment lost 3 bases and the J segment 4 bases; nucleotides outside the gene matches: 7. This CDR3 contains 17 residues.